This T cell receptor beta chain is drawn from a study of technical replicates of blood from several donors. The method was immunoSEQ multiplex PCR; TCRdb's version includes in-frame clones alone and lacks a portion of them. The profile shows 60,000 to 90,000 clones, 95% to 97% of them singletons. This clone came up once. In germline, CDR1 is MNHEY, CDR2 SMNVEV (reference sequence). The junction had 2 bases not matched to a gene; V was cut back by 3 bases and J by 3 bases. The CDR3 contains 14 residues. This chain links TRBV27 with TRBJ2-7; 10 positions match TRBD2. The receptor's source is a human donor in good health. The sample consisted of T cells isolated from PBMCs. The CDR3 sequence is CASSFASGGYEQYF. The CDR3 nucleotides are TGTGCCAGCAGTTTCGCTAGCGGGGGCTACGAGCAGTACTTC.